The 12 T cell receptor beta chains below were found in one sample sequenced in a study of blood T cell repertoires in COVID-19. TCRdb's copy holds only in-frame clones and misses some; the assay was immunoSEQ multiplex PCR. The sample carries 300,000 to 400,000 clones, about nine tenths recorded once. The specimen was peripheral blood. Receptors originate from a woman in her forties or fifties with COVID-19, enrolled during active disease.

The chain employs TRBV7-9 and TRBJ2-3, with TRBD2 as a possible D gene (6 bases). This CDR3 contains 16 residues. Germline V CDR1 and CDR2: SEHNR, FQNEAQ (reference sequence). V gave up 0 bases and J gave up 3 bases, with 13 bases separating them. CDR3 region: CASSLAVGRETDTQYF. The CDR3 DNA reads as TGTGCCAGCAGCTTAGCGGTCGGTCGGGAGACAGATACGCAGTATTTT.

This clone was counted a few times. The chain employs TRBV29-1 and TRBJ1-4, with a weak D call TRBD1 (5 bases). Trimming removed 4 bases at V and 7 bases at J, with 10 bases between. Germline CDR1 and CDR2: SQVTM and ANQGSEA. The CDR3 extends over 12 amino acids. DNA for the CDR3: TGCAGCGTTGCGGGGGTAGGTGAAAAACTGTTTTTT. Its protein is CSVAGVGEKLFF. The full variable domain, in which reference TRBV29-1 and TRBJ1-4 provide the parts outside the CDR3, is SAVISQKPSRDICQRGTSLTIQCQVDSQVTMMFWYRQQPGQSLTLIATANQGSEATYESGFVIDKFPISRPNLTFSTLTVSNMSPEDSSIYLCSVAGVGEKLFFGSGTQLSVL.

The CDR3 here is CASSPLRGGRRNEQFF. The DNA of the CDR3 is TGTGCCAGCAGCCCCCTCCGGGGAGGAAGGCGGAATGAGCAGTTCTTC. The rearrangement links TRBV11-1 to TRBJ2-1, with D perhaps TRBD2 (6 bases). Trimming removed 5 bases from V and 7 bases from J, with 21 bases in between. The CDR3 spans 16 residues. The V gene's germline CDR1 is SGHAT and CDR2 FQDESV (reference sequence).

The rearrangement links TRBV7-9 to TRBJ2-1, with 8 bases fitting TRBD2. The germline CDR1 and CDR2 sequences are SEHNR and FQNEAQ (reference sequence). The CDR3 runs to 17 residues. J gave up 7 bases and V 1 base, and 12 bases lay outside the gene matches. CDR3 in DNA: TGTGCCAGCAGCTTAGATGCCAGCGGGAGAATGGGGAATGAGCAGTTCTTC. It specifies CASSLDASGRMGNEQFF.

The gene calls are TRBV4-2 and TRBJ2-7; TRBD2 matches at 11 bases. This CDR3 is built from 13 residues. J lost 7 bases, V lost 4 bases, and 3 bases had no gene match. Germline V gene lookup returns CDR1 LGHNA and CDR2 YNFKEQ. The CDR3 is CASSPIAGGEQYF. The CDR3 coding sequence is TGTGCCAGCAGCCCGATAGCGGGAGGGGAGCAGTACTTC.

This rearrangement joins TRBV11-2 to TRBJ1-2, with D possibly being TRBD1 (6 bases). CDR1 SGHAT and CDR2 FQNNGV come from the germline V gene. The CDR3 spans 13 residues. V dropped 5 bases and J dropped 4 bases, with 11 bases sitting between them. The CDR3 reads CASSKGHLYGYTF. Here the CDR3 DNA reads TGTGCCAGCAGCAAGGGACATCTCTATGGCTACACCTTC.

The chain combines TRBV6-2 or TRBV6-3 with TRBJ2-6, with D possibly matching TRBD1 (7 bases). Germline V gene sequence: CDR1 MNHEY, CDR2 SVGEGT. This CDR3 comprises 15 residues. V lost 6 bases to trimming and J lost 2 bases, with 11 bases between them. The CDR3 coding sequence is TGTGCCAGCAGCGGCAGGGGGGCTGGGGCCAACGTCCTGACTTTC. This sequence encodes CASSGRGAGANVLTF.

This clone was picked up a small number of times. The chain joins TRBV24-1 to TRBJ2-2, with 7 bases fitting TRBD1. Per the germline V gene, CDR1 is KGHDR and CDR2 is SFDVKD. Germline trimming cut 3 bases from V and 2 bases from J; bases unmatched to any gene: 8. There are 17 residues in the CDR3. The DNA of the CDR3 is TGTGCCACCAGTGATCCCCTACAGGGGACCAACACCGGGGAGCTGTTTTTT. Protein sequence: CATSDPLQGTNTGELFF.

The chain couples TRBV30 to TRBJ2-7; TRBD1 agrees at 9 bases. The CDR3 totals 14 residues. The J segment lost 2 bases and the V segment lost 3 bases, leaving 5 bases of the junction unmatched. Germline V gene data show CDR1 as GTSNPN and CDR2 as SVGIG (reference sequence). The CDR3 DNA sequence: TGTGCCTGGAGACCGGGACAGGGAGCCTACGAGCAGTACTTC. Amino acid sequence: CAWRPGQGAYEQYF.

This clone has only one observation. V usage is TRBV24-1 and J usage is TRBJ1-2; tentative D call: TRBD1 (6 bases). Germline V gene data show CDR1 as KGHDR and CDR2 as SFDVKD. With 3 bases removed from V and 2 bases from J, the gap between germline ends came to 9 bases. The CDR3 covers 14 residues. CDR3 in DNA: TGTGCCACCAGTGATACCACAGGGAACTATGGCTACACCTTC. Translation gives CATSDTTGNYGYTF.

This clone was seen a handful of times. The chain employs TRBV7-2 and TRBJ2-3, with TRBD2 matching over 7 bases. Germline V gene lookup returns CDR1 SGHTA and CDR2 FQGNSA. With V trimmed by 6 bases and J by 5 bases, 11 bases remained unmatched. The CDR3 spans 15 residues. The DNA of the CDR3 is TGTGCCAGCAGGTTTGGTGGCGGGAGTGTAGATACGCAGTATTTT. Its protein product is CASRFGGGSVDTQYF.

In this sample, this clone turned up a few times. The chain links TRBV2 to TRBJ2-2, with D possibly matching TRBD2 (5 bases). Germline CDR1 reads SNHLY; CDR2 reads FYNNEI. V was trimmed by 5 bases and J by 2 bases, leaving 12 bases between them. The CDR3 totals 15 residues. The CDR3 loop is CASSSSGSNTGELFF. The CDR3 bases are TGTGCCAGCAGTTCCTCGGGGAGTAACACCGGGGAGCTGTTTTTT.